These T cell receptor beta chains were read from a single sample in a study of blood T cell repertoires in COVID-19. Only in-frame clones appear in the TCRdb table, and some are missing; sequencing was by immunoSEQ multiplex PCR. In the table there are approximately 480,000 clones, about nine tenths of which are singletons. Sequencing was done on a sample of PBMCs or T cells enriched from blood (not recorded which). All receptors come from a woman under 30 who had recovered from COVID-19. Both conserved end residues are part of each CDR3. D genes are given only for firm matches. Clone sizes are given selectively: once, few, many, or a class where the clone is expanded.

CDR3	DNA	size	V	D	J	length
CATKDRVEEKLFF	TGTGCCACCAAGGACAGGGTGGAGGAAAAACTGTTTTTT	.	TRBV6-6	TRBD1	TRBJ1-4	13
CASRMGLGNQPQHF	TGTGCCAGCAGAATGGGGCTCGGCAATCAGCCCCAGCATTTT	.	TRBV6-5	.	TRBJ1-5	14
CASSVPGRELYGYTF	TGTGCCAGCAGCGTTCCGGGACGGGAGCTTTATGGCTACACCTTC	.	TRBV9	.	TRBJ1-2	15
CASSYEGSGYTF	TGTGCCAGCAGTTACGAGGGTTCTGGCTACACCTTC	.	TRBV6-5	.	TRBJ1-2	12
CASSKSNSRDTTNEKLFF	TGTGCCAGCAGCAAATCTAACAGCCGAGATACAACTAATGAAAAACTGTTTTTT	.	TRBV21-1	.	TRBJ1-4	18
CASSQDGAPAEQYF	TGTGCCAGCAGCCAAGATGGGGCGCCCGCCGAGCAGTACTTC	.	TRBV14	.	TRBJ2-7	14
CASSRDRTSGNTIYF	TGTGCCAGCAGTCGCGACAGGACCTCTGGAAACACCATATATTTT	.	TRBV2	.	TRBJ1-3	15
CASSSGLPTQYF	TGTGCCAGCAGTTCTGGACTCCCAACCCAGTACTTC	.	TRBV28	.	TRBJ2-5	12
CASSEVVQGTLHF	TGTGCCAGCAGTGAAGTCGTACAGGGCACCCTCCACTTT	.	TRBV6-1	.	TRBJ1-6	13
CASSSYPHRDRNSGEQYF	TGTGCCAGCAGTTCATACCCTCACCGGGACAGGAATTCGGGGGAGCAGTACTTC	.	TRBV27	TRBD1	TRBJ2-7	18
CASSEQGNYGYTF	TGTGCCAGCTCAGAACAGGGGAACTATGGCTACACCTTC	.	TRBV18	TRBD1	TRBJ1-2	13
CASSPNRDRVYYEQYF	TGTGCCAGCAGCCCCAACCGGGACAGGGTTTACTACGAGCAGTACTTC	.	TRBV2	TRBD1	TRBJ2-7	16
CASSVDRDNSPLHF	TGCGCCAGCAGCGTTGACAGGGATAATTCACCCCTCCACTTT	.	TRBV10-1	TRBD1	TRBJ1-6	14
CSVEVGVSGTQYF	TGCAGCGTTGAAGTAGGTGTCTCAGGAACGCAGTATTTT	.	TRBV29-1	.	TRBJ2-3	13
CASSQGGGRIDNEQFF	TGCGCCAGCAGCCAAGGGGGGGGGCGAATCGACAATGAGCAGTTCTTC	.	TRBV4-1	.	TRBJ2-1	16
CATSRGPPDRATNYGYTF	TGTGCCACCAGCAGAGGCCCTCCCGACAGGGCAACTAACTATGGCTACACCTTC	.	TRBV15	TRBD1	TRBJ1-2	18
CASNAGGSLTENTEAFF	TGTGCCAGCAACGCCGGGGGGTCCTTGACAGAGAACACTGAAGCTTTCTTT	.	TRBV21-1	.	TRBJ1-1	17
CASSFPGGDGYTF	TGTGCCAGCAGTTTCCCAGGGGGCGATGGCTACACCTTC	.	TRBV6-5	TRBD1	TRBJ1-2	13
CASRTQQGTDTQYF	TGTGCCAGCAGGACCCAACAGGGAACAGATACGCAGTATTTT	.	TRBV5-5	.	TRBJ2-3	14
CASSPRTESSGNTIYF	TGTGCCAGCAGCCCTAGGACAGAGAGCTCTGGAAACACCATATATTTT	few	TRBV3-1/TRBV3-2	.	TRBJ1-3	16
CASSQGSSGGAGEQYF	TGTGCCAGCAGCCAAGGGTCTAGCGGGGGGGCCGGGGAGCAGTACTTC	.	TRBV3-1/TRBV3-2	TRBD2	TRBJ2-7	16
CASSGRGGGSYEQYF	TGTGCCAGCAGTGGCCGCGGGGGGGGCTCCTACGAGCAGTACTTC	few	TRBV28	TRBD2	TRBJ2-7	15
CASSLLTGGTEAFF	TGTGCCAGCAGCTTGTTGACAGGGGGAACTGAAGCTTTCTTT	.	TRBV7-9	TRBD1	TRBJ1-1	14
CASSPNPVPSGNTIYF	TGTGCCAGCAGCCCTAACCCCGTCCCCTCTGGAAACACCATATATTTT	.	TRBV5-5	.	TRBJ1-3	16
CASSPDYTKETQYF	TGCGCCAGCAGCCCAGACTATACCAAAGAGACCCAGTACTTC	.	TRBV5-1	.	TRBJ2-5	14
CASLDRLSEQYF	TGTGCCAGCCTGGACAGGTTGAGCGAGCAGTACTTC	.	TRBV7-9	TRBD1	TRBJ2-7	12
CASSPLLGGGAEAFF	TGTGCCAGCTCGCCGCTTTTGGGGGGTGGCGCTGAAGCTTTCTTT	.	TRBV6-5	.	TRBJ1-1	15
CAWSVNRGQDGYTF	TGTGCCTGGAGTGTAAACAGGGGGCAAGATGGCTACACCTTC	few	TRBV30	TRBD1	TRBJ1-2	14
CASGTGEGPQHF	TGTGCCAGCGGGACAGGGGAGGGGCCCCAGCATTTT	.	TRBV6-4	TRBD1	TRBJ1-5	12
CASSSSPGEKLFF	TGTGCCAGCAGCTCGAGTCCGGGGGAAAAACTGTTTTTT	.	TRBV7-3	.	TRBJ1-4	13
CASSLAGGWTEAFF	TGTGCCAGCAGCTTAGCAGGGGGCTGGACTGAAGCTTTCTTT	.	TRBV7-8	TRBD1	TRBJ1-1	14
CASSRDRGTVGKLFF	TGTGCCAGCAGTCGGGACAGGGGGACGGTGGGAAAACTGTTTTTT	.	TRBV6-5	TRBD1	TRBJ1-4	15
CASSQTMGGTEKLFF	TGTGCCAGCAGCCAGACCATGGGAGGGACTGAAAAACTGTTTTTT	.	TRBV14	.	TRBJ1-4	15
CASSANTGLINYGYTF	TGTGCCAGCAGCGCAAATACGGGACTGATTAACTATGGCTACACCTTC	.	TRBV7-6	.	TRBJ1-2	16
CAWSLEDRRSGNTIYF	TGTGCCTGGAGTCTTGAGGACAGGAGGTCAGGAAACACCATATATTTT	.	TRBV30	TRBD1	TRBJ1-3	16
CASSIDLAGGISTDTQYF	TGTGCCAGTAGTATTGATCTAGCGGGGGGAATAAGCACAGATACGCAGTATTTT	.	TRBV19	TRBD2	TRBJ2-3	18
CASSDTGGPGGELFF	TGTGCCAGCAGCGATACAGGGGGCCCGGGCGGGGAGCTGTTTTTT	.	TRBV9	TRBD1	TRBJ2-2	15
CAWRTGPASTEAFF	TGTGCCTGGAGGACAGGCCCGGCAAGCACTGAAGCTTTCTTT	.	TRBV30	.	TRBJ1-1	14
CASSDLLTSGGHNEQFF	TGTGCCAGCAGTGACCTCTTGACTAGCGGGGGGCACAATGAGCAGTTCTTC	.	TRBV6-1	TRBD2	TRBJ2-1	17
CASSPRPGETQYF	TGCGCCAGCAGCCCCCGGCCAGGAGAGACCCAGTACTTC	.	TRBV5-1	.	TRBJ2-5	13
CASSYSATYSYEQYF	TGTGCCAGCAGTTACTCTGCCACCTACTCCTACGAGCAGTACTTC	.	TRBV6-5	.	TRBJ2-7	15